Shown below are 12 T cell receptor beta chains from a single sample sequenced in a study of blood T cell repertoires in COVID-19. Libraries were prepared by immunoSEQ multiplex PCR; TCRdb keeps only in-frame clonotypes and omits some of them. This sample yields about 280,000 clones, of which about 80% are seen a single time; around a tenth belongs to the top ten. The material sequenced was peripheral blood. These receptors all come from a woman aged 45-65 years who had recovered from COVID-19.

The chain is built from TRBV3-1 (or the pseudogene TRBV3-2) and TRBJ2-5; perhaps TRBD1 as D (6 bases). The CDR3 contains 16 residues. Germline CDR1 is LGHDT and CDR2 is YNNKEL (reference sequence). V was trimmed by 2 bases and J by 5 bases, leaving 18 bases between them. CDR3 in amino acids: CASSQLRGQLRETQYF. CDR3 DNA: TGTGCCAGCAGCCAACTCCGAGGACAGTTGAGGGAGACCCAGTACTTC.

This sequence joins TRBV28 and TRBJ2-7; 8 positions match TRBD2. Germline CDR1 reads MDHEN; CDR2 reads SYDVKM. The CDR3 is 14 amino acids. The ends lost 4 bases at V and 5 bases at J; junction bases unmatched: 7. CDR3 nucleotide sequence: TGTGCCAGCAGTTCAGGTAGCGGGATTAACGAGCAGTACTTC. Translated, it gives CASSSGSGINEQYF.

This clone was seen more than once but under ten times. The chain carries TRBV11-2 and TRBJ2-7; 7 bases are shared with TRBD2. The CDR3 has 17 amino acids. Germline values: CDR1 SGHAT, CDR2 FQNNGV. Germline trimming cut 6 bases from V and 1 base from J; bases unmatched to any gene: 15. The DNA for the CDR3 is TGTGCCAGCAGACCCGGGAGGAGGGGCGGAGGGTCCTACGAGCAGTACTTC. Encoded protein: CASRPGRRGGGSYEQYF.

J is TRBJ1-1 and V is TRBV19, with D unclear. V was trimmed by 7 bases and J by 7 bases, leaving 13 bases between them. CDR3 length: 12 amino acids. Germline V CDR1 and CDR2: LNHDA, SQIVND (reference sequence). CDR3 loop: CASTLPPGEAFF. The CDR3 DNA follows: TGTGCCAGTACCTTACCCCCGGGTGAAGCTTTCTTT.

The count of this clone is one. The J gene is TRBJ2-7, the V gene TRBV15; 7 nucleotides align to TRBD2. V trimming: 3 bases; J trimming: 2 bases; junction bases outside the gene matches: 10. CDR3 size: 16 residues. CDR1 is LNHNV and CDR2 is YYDKDF in the germline V gene (reference sequence). Written as DNA, the CDR3 is TGTGCCACCAGCAGGGGCATGGGGGGAGGGCCCTACGAGCAGTACTTC. It specifies CATSRGMGGGPYEQYF.

The rearrangement uses TRBV30 and TRBJ2-7, with D possibly being TRBD1 (6 bases). The V end was cut by 5 bases, the J end by 3 bases, with 14 bases between. This CDR3 spans 13 amino acids. Per the germline V gene, CDR1 is GTSNPN and CDR2 is SVGIG (reference sequence). Here the CDR3 DNA reads TGTGCCTGGGACCGGGACACATTCTACGAGCAGTACTTC. Its translation: CAWDRDTFYEQYF. Complete variable domain (other parts from reference TRBV30 and TRBJ2-7): SQTIHQWPATLVQPVGSPLSLECTVEGTSNPNLYWYRQAAGRGLQLLFYSVGIGQISSEVPQNLSASRPQDRQFILSSKKLLLSDSGFYLCAWDRDTFYEQYFGPGTRLTVT.

The chain is built from TRBV7-6 and TRBJ1-2; D ambiguous. This CDR3 contains 13 residues. V lost 2 bases and J 4 bases, leaving 8 bases between the germline ends. From germline, CDR1 is SGHVS and CDR2 FNYEAQ. CDR3 in DNA: TGTGCCAGCAGCTTATGGGAGGGCTATGGCTACACCTTC. It is translated as CASSLWEGYGYTF.

The chain combines TRBV18 with TRBJ2-1; D perhaps matches TRBD2 (6 bases). In germline, CDR1 is KGHSH, CDR2 LQKENI. Trimming took 5 bases from V and 0 from J, leaving 14 bases between them. The CDR3 has 16 amino acids. CDR3 sequence (DNA): TGTGCCAGCTCAGCTTCTAGCGCCAGCTCCTACAATGAGCAGTTCTTC. Translation gives CASSASSASSYNEQFF.

V usage is TRBV28 and J usage is TRBJ2-7, with unresolved D. The length of the CDR3 is 14 residues. The germline gives CDR1 MDHEN, CDR2 SYDVKM. V lost 4 bases to trimming and J lost 2 bases, with 12 bases between them. The CDR3 loop is CASSSPVGPYEQYF. CDR3 sequence (DNA): TGTGCCAGCAGTTCCCCCGTTGGCCCCTACGAGCAGTACTTC.

This clone was counted a few times. This chain connects TRBV28 to TRBJ1-2; 8 positions match TRBD1. J lost 2 bases, V lost 6 bases, and 5 bases had no gene match. The V gene's germline CDR1 is MDHEN and CDR2 SYDVKM. This CDR3 contains 14 residues. The CDR3 DNA is TGTGCCAGCAGGCAGGGGGCGACCAACTATGGCTACACCTTC. Its translation: CASRQGATNYGYTF.

The chain couples TRBV28 to TRBJ1-5, with 8 bases aligning to TRBD1. CDR3 size: 14 residues. The germline V gene encodes CDR1 MDHEN and CDR2 SYDVKM. With 10 bases clipped from V and 0 bases from J, the junction kept 5 bases outside the gene matches. CDR3 loop: CATTGQASNQPQHF. The CDR3 DNA follows: TGTGCCACGACGGGACAGGCTAGCAATCAGCCCCAGCATTTT. The variable domain in full, with the rest retrieved from reference TRBV28 and TRBJ1-5, is DVKVTQSSRYLVKRTGEKVFLECVQDMDHENMFWYRQDPGLGLRLIYFSYDVKMKEKGDIPEGYSVSREKKERFSLILESASTNQTSMYLCATTGQASNQPQHFGDGTRLSIL.

This clone was found a few times. CDR3 sequence: CASSFSGTRETQYF. The CDR3 DNA sequence: TGTGCCAGCAGCTTCTCCGGGACTAGGGAAACGCAGTATTTT. The chain uses TRBV7-3 and TRBJ2-3; 8 positions agree with TRBD2. The CDR3 consists of 14 residues. Per germline, CDR1 SGHTA and CDR2 FQGTGA. V shed 3 bases and J 9 bases; nucleotides not matched to a gene: 8.